Many counts were recorded for the clone carrying this T cell receptor (beta chain). From the reads, TCRdb called clonotypes with MiXCR, one entry per CDR3 protein. This sample has approximately 500,000 distinct CDR3 sequences, with around 11% found just once. This sample was included in a study of T cell repertoires in cytomegalovirus infection. Study context: Indications came from public TCR beta signatures; they pointed to CMV infection and to a matching HLA type.

Looked up from germline, CDR1 is SNHLY and CDR2 is FYNNEI. Trimming took 6 bases from V and 6 from J, leaving 8 bases between them. The length of the CDR3 is 11 residues. The chain couples TRBV2 to TRBJ1-2; no clear D gene. The sequence was obtained from a human donor in good health (CMV status not recorded). Some clones in this sample may be carry-over from other donors' samples. The specimen sequenced was PBMCs. CDR3 protein: CASRNPDGYTF. The CDR3, as DNA: TGTGCCAGCAGGAATCCCGATGGCTACACCTTC.